Described below is a single T cell receptor beta chain sequence and its context. The entry originates in a study of cytomegalovirus exposure and HLA in healthy donors. This PCR relied on a set of 60 Vbeta primers and 13 Jbeta primers. The data were produced by immunoSEQ multiplex PCR, yet TCRdb's version contains in-frame clones alone and is incomplete. The data hold 170,000 or so clones, with roughly 81% observed a single time. This CDR3 is built from 14 residues. Germline CDR1 reads LNHDA; CDR2 reads SQIVND (reference sequence). Trimming stripped 7 bases from V and 5 bases from J, with 17 bases between.

Sequencing used PBMCs. This chain joins TRBV19 and TRBJ1-1; a possible D gene is TRBD1 (6 bases). The TCR comes from a girl aged 10-17 years in good health and CMV-seropositive. This CDR3 is CASTVDRFRTEAFF. The CDR3, as DNA: TGTGCCAGTACTGTAGACAGGTTCCGGACTGAAGCTTTCTTT.